This paragraph reports one TCR beta chain. Its specificity is unknown. With the 5' RACE reads reprocessed, TCRdb shows one record per CDR3 protein and no DNA. The repertoire shows tens of thousands of distinct CDR3 sequences; the top ten hold 7.4%. This CDR3 spans 13 amino acids. The germline gives CDR1 SGHRS, CDR2 YFSETQ. This specimen belongs to a study of monozygotic twins with inflammatory bowel disease. Overall study findings and caveats: IBD patients carried less diverse TCRbeta repertoires (inverse Simpson) than healthy co-twins. Perhaps reflecting limited power, concordant and discordant twins did not differ in repertoire similarity.

Sequencing was done on a sample of blood. V usage is TRBV5-1 and J usage is TRBJ2-1; no DNA is available, so the TRBD1 call from TCRdb remains unchecked. The receptor was isolated from a human donor with ulcerative colitis or Crohn's disease, or a healthy co-twin of an affected twin (not recorded which). The CDR3 sequence is CASSLDRGNEQFF.